This entry lists 19 T cell receptor beta chains sequenced from one sample in a study of blood T cell repertoires in COVID-19. Generated by immunoSEQ multiplex PCR, the TCRdb table keeps only in-frame clones and is missing some. This sample has approximately 250,000 clones; approximately 82% occur once, and the top ten carry about 4.5%. The sample was peripheral blood. The origin of the receptors is a man between 60 and 70 years old who had recovered from COVID-19.

J is TRBJ1-2 and V is TRBV6-5; TRBD1 aligns across 7 bases. The CDR3 totals 15 residues. J gave up 0 bases and V 2 bases, and 3 bases lay outside the gene matches. Germline V gene sequence: CDR1 MNHEY, CDR2 SVGAGI. CDR3 amino acids: CASSYGTVPNYGYTF. In DNA form, the CDR3 reads TGTGCCAGCAGTTACGGGACAGTTCCTAACTATGGCTACACCTTC.

This chain links TRBV5-5 with TRBJ1-1; possible D gene TRBD1, 6 bases. CDR3 size: 15 residues. V lost 4 bases and J 5 bases, leaving 18 bases between the germline ends. Germline CDR1 SGHKS, CDR2 YYEKEE (reference sequence). CDR3 region: CASSPFTVQGTEAFF. CDR3 DNA sequence: TGTGCCAGCAGCCCCTTTACCGTACAGGGAACTGAAGCTTTCTTT.

This clone has just one count. The chain combines TRBV11-2 with TRBJ2-2; possible D gene TRBD2, 6 bases. The CDR3 consists of 14 residues. Germline lookup yields CDR1 SGHAT and CDR2 FQNNGV. V lost 5 bases and J lost 4, with 11 bases in between. CDR3 residues: CASSDLGGTGELFF. CDR3 nucleotides: TGTGCCAGCAGCGACTTGGGAGGCACCGGGGAGCTGTTTTTT.

This clone has more than one count but fewer than ten. The chain has TRBV7-9 and TRBJ1-6; TRBD1 might be the D (5 bases). The germline V gene has CDR1 SEHNR and CDR2 FQNEAQ (reference sequence). The V and J ends lost 5 bases and 9 bases respectively, with 17 bases between them. The CDR3 extends over 15 amino acids. CDR3 DNA: TGTGCCAGCAGCGAGTGGGATGGGGGGAGTTCACCCCTCCACTTT. This translates into CASSEWDGGSSPLHF.

The chain joins TRBV14 to TRBJ2-5, with TRBD2 identical over 11 bases. J was trimmed by 5 bases and V by 4 bases; bases with no gene match: 6. CDR3 length: 15 residues. The germline V gene has CDR1 SGHDN and CDR2 FVKESK. The CDR3 nucleotides read TGTGCCAGCAGCCCACTAGCGGGAGCAAAGGAGACCCAGTACTTC. This sequence encodes CASSPLAGAKETQYF. Supplemented by reference TRBV14 and TRBJ2-5, the full variable domain reads EAGVTQFPSHSVIEKGQTVTLRCDPISGHDNLYWYRRVMGKEIKFLLHFVKESKQDESGMPNNRFLAERTGGTYSTLKVQPAELEDSGVYFCASSPLAGAKETQYFGPGTRLLVL.

This chain connects TRBV9 to TRBJ1-1; 7 nucleotides line up with TRBD1. The germline V gene has CDR1 SGDLS and CDR2 YYNGEE. The CDR3 consists of 13 residues. Losses at the gene ends were 3 bases for V and 10 bases for J; bases not matched to a gene: 9. The CDR3 region is CASSAKQGYGAFF. CDR3 DNA sequence: TGTGCCAGCAGCGCCAAACAGGGGTACGGAGCTTTCTTT.

The V call is TRBV20-1, the J call TRBJ1-1; no reliable D call. V lost 3 bases to trimming and J lost 0 bases, with 11 bases between them. This CDR3 is built from 14 residues. Germline CDR1 is DFQATT and CDR2 is SNEGSKA (reference sequence). For the CDR3, the DNA is TGCAGTGCTAGTACGGGGATTCTGAACACTGAAGCTTTCTTT. It is translated as CSASTGILNTEAFF.

The chain employs TRBV5-1 and TRBJ2-5; D may be TRBD1 (5 bases). V lost 4 bases, J lost 7 bases, and 14 bases lay in between. The CDR3 contains 13 residues. Looked up from germline, CDR1 is SGHRS and CDR2 is YFSETQ. In DNA form, the CDR3 reads TGCGCCAGCAGCGATTGGGCCCAGGGGACCCAGTACTTC. Translating gives CASSDWAQGTQYF.

V gene TRBV7-3 combines with J gene TRBJ2-1; 7 bases map to TRBD1. The CDR3 runs 14 residues. Germline V lookup: CDR1 SGHTA, CDR2 FQGTGA. V lost 5 bases, J lost 5 bases, and 6 bases stayed unmatched. The CDR3 loop is CASSQGGPNNEQFF. CDR3 nucleotides: TGTGCCAGCAGCCAAGGGGGCCCTAACAATGAGCAGTTCTTC. The variable domain in full, with the rest retrieved from reference TRBV7-3 and TRBJ2-1, is GAGVSQTPSNKVTEKGKYVELRCDPISGHTALYWYRQSLGQGPEFLIYFQGTGAADDSGLPNDRFFAVRPEGSVSTLKIQRTERGDSAVYLCASSQGGPNNEQFFGPGTRLTVL.

This chain joins TRBV7-9 and TRBJ2-7; TRBD1 matches 10 bases. Germline-derived CDR1 and CDR2 are SEHNR and FQNEAQ (reference sequence). Unmatched junction bases numbered 4, after V lost 1 base and J lost 7 bases. This CDR3 has 14 residues. CDR3: CASSLEGTGVEQYF. The CDR3 DNA follows: TGTGCCAGCAGCTTAGAGGGGACAGGGGTTGAGCAGTACTTC.

The V gene is TRBV6-4, the J gene TRBJ2-3; 7 nucleotides match TRBD2. The CDR3 spans 15 residues. Germline V lookup: CDR1 MRHNA, CDR2 SNTAGT. V was clipped by 2 bases and J by 0 bases; unmatched bases: 2. In DNA, the CDR3 is TGTGCCAGCAGTGACGAGGGAGGGAGCACAGATACGCAGTATTTT. Amino acid sequence: CASSDEGGSTDTQYF.

This sequence joins TRBV28 and TRBJ1-4; D unclear. CDR1 is MDHEN, CDR2 SYDVKM, per germline. The V end lost 2 bases, the J end lost 0 bases, and 7 bases lay between the germline ends. The CDR3 sequence is 15 residues long. The CDR3 spells CASSLAGPTNEKLFF. The CDR3 nucleotides are TGTGCCAGCAGTTTAGCGGGTCCAACTAATGAAAAACTGTTTTTT. Filled out from reference TRBV28 and TRBJ1-4, the complete variable domain reads DVKVTQSSRYLVKRTGEKVFLECVQDMDHENMFWYRQDPGLGLRLIYFSYDVKMKEKGDIPEGYSVSREKKERFSLILESASTNQTSMYLCASSLAGPTNEKLFFGSGTQLSVL.

V usage is TRBV6-5 and J usage is TRBJ2-7; perhaps TRBD1 as D (6 bases). Germline V gene sequence: CDR1 MNHEY, CDR2 SVGAGI. The CDR3 is 13 amino acids. V lost 6 bases, J lost 4 bases, and 13 bases lay in between. The CDR3 region has the DNA TGTGCCAGCAGAATTAGGGGGACATACGAGCAGTACTTC. It specifies CASRIRGTYEQYF.

The rearrangement links TRBV7-2 to TRBJ2-1; 7 bases map to TRBD1. The V and J ends lost 1 base and 4 bases, in that order; junction bases with no gene match: 1. CDR1 and CDR2 (germline): SGHTA, FQGNSA. The CDR3 covers 14 residues. The CDR3 reads CASSLGGQYNEQFF. The CDR3 nucleotides are TGTGCCAGCAGCTTAGGGGGACAGTACAATGAGCAGTTCTTC.

J is TRBJ1-2 and V is TRBV3-1 (or the pseudogene TRBV3-2); no reliable D call. V gave up 1 base and J gave up 7 bases, with 10 bases separating them. CDR1 LGHDT and CDR2 YNNKEL come from the germline V gene (reference sequence). The CDR3 has 13 amino acids. The CDR3 nucleotides read TGTGCCAGCAGCCAAGGGTTCTGGGCTGGCTACACCTTC. It yields the protein CASSQGFWAGYTF.

The genes are TRBV4-2 and TRBJ1-5; D gene uncertain. Germline loops: CDR1 LGHNA, CDR2 YNFKEQ. The length of the CDR3 is 14 residues. The germline V and J ends were trimmed by 4 bases and 0 bases, with 7 bases remaining between them. DNA of the CDR3: TGTGCCAGCAGCCCCTTAAATAGCAATCAGCCCCAGCATTTT. This codes for CASSPLNSNQPQHF.

The V gene is TRBV7-3, the J gene TRBJ2-1; D may be TRBD2 (6 bases). V lost 5 bases and J lost 0, with 14 bases in between. Germline values: CDR1 SGHTA, CDR2 FQGTGA. This CDR3 has 16 residues. CDR3: CASSPGGRNSYNEQFF. CDR3 bases: TGTGCCAGCAGCCCCGGAGGGAGAAACTCCTACAATGAGCAGTTCTTC.

The chain employs TRBV7-3 and TRBJ1-1; maybe TRBD1 (5 bases). Germline lookup yields CDR1 SGHTA and CDR2 FQGTGA. This CDR3 has 13 residues. Trimming removed 5 bases from V and 1 base from J, with 8 bases in between. The CDR3 region has the DNA TGTGCCAGCAGCGACGGGGGGAACACTGAAGCTTTCTTT. It encodes CASSDGGNTEAFF.

This sequence joins TRBV9 and TRBJ1-1; the match to TRBD1 covers 9 bases. The CDR3 contains 13 residues. Per germline, CDR1 SGDLS and CDR2 YYNGEE. J gave up 4 bases and V 5 bases, and 3 bases lay outside the gene matches. CDR3 in amino acids: CASRGQGTTEAFF. CDR3 sequence (DNA): TGTGCCAGCAGAGGACAGGGGACCACTGAAGCTTTCTTT.